The 11 T cell receptor beta chains given below trace back to one sample, sequenced in a study of radiation and T cells in renal cell carcinoma (dated by TCRdb to about 2020). Taken with the paper, the label for time point translates to: baseline pretreatment blood. In the paper's terms, the treatment or condition label means: 15 Gy SBRT to primary tumor, nephrectomy 4 weeks later. The library was built by means of the immunoSEQ multiplex PCR assay. TCRdb re-hosts the immuneACCESS table, in-frame sequences only. Its copies lack some clones; in the studies checked, an unresolved V gene accounts for under half of them, and the cause for the rest is not known. A total of 150,000 or so clones appear in this sample, about 85% of them only once. Roughly 4% of the sample rests with the top ten. Specimen: blood, collected from a patient whose treatment included radiotherapy and nephrectomy. The receptors were gathered from a woman in her 70s with renal cell carcinoma.

The gene calls are TRBV10-2 and TRBJ2-7; D might be TRBD1 (6 bases). CDR1 is WSHSY and CDR2 is SAAADI in the germline V gene. The CDR3 spans 13 residues. V lost 5 bases and J lost 2, with 10 bases in between. The CDR3, as DNA: TGCGCCAGCAGTAAACAGGGAACCTACGAGCAGTACTTC. This encodes CASSKQGTYEQYF.

This clone was seen once. The rearrangement links TRBV25-1 to TRBJ1-5; possible D gene TRBD1, 5 bases. The CDR3 extends over 15 amino acids. CDR1 and CDR2 (germline): MGHDK, SYGVNS. Trimming pared 2 bases from V and 9 bases from J, leaving 17 bases between. As DNA, the CDR3 is TGTGCCAGCAGTGAAGGGTCACGATTTAGGGGGCCCCAGCATTTT. As protein: CASSEGSRFRGPQHF.

The chain carries TRBV16 and TRBJ1-6, with unresolved D. Germline V gene sequence: CDR1 KGHSY, CDR2 FQNENV. The CDR3 is 15 residues long. The ends were cut back, 3 bases at V and 2 bases at J, with 8 bases in the middle. The CDR3 loop reads CASSQGMTYNSPLHF. The DNA of the CDR3 is TGTGCCAGCAGCCAGGGAATGACCTATAATTCACCCCTCCACTTT.

V usage is TRBV11-2 and J usage is TRBJ1-2; 8 bases line up with TRBD1. Trimming cost V 5 bases and J 0 bases; bases outside gene matches: 14. Germline V gene lookup returns CDR1 SGHAT and CDR2 FQNNGV. This CDR3 has 18 residues. The CDR3 DNA is TGTGCCAGCAGCCTATATCGCGCAGGGGGCGAAACTAACTATGGCTACACCTTC. It codes for CASSLYRAGGETNYGYTF.

The rearrangement uses TRBV15 and TRBJ2-5; 9 nucleotides match TRBD1. V trimming: 1 base; J trimming: 5 bases; junction bases outside the gene matches: 5. The CDR3 has 15 amino acids. Germline assignment: CDR1 LNHNV and CDR2 YYDKDF (reference sequence). The DNA for the CDR3 is TGTGCCACCAGCAGAGGGGACAGGGCCGAGGAGACCCAGTACTTC. It translates to CATSRGDRAEETQYF.

In this sample, this clone turned up once. This chain links TRBV11-3 with TRBJ2-2, with TRBD1 matching over 9 bases. Germline CDR1 and CDR2: SGHNT and YENEEA. V was clipped by 6 bases and J by 4 bases; unmatched bases: 9. There are 16 residues in the CDR3. CDR3 in amino acids: CASRSTGTGSTGELFF. The CDR3 region has the DNA TGTGCCAGCAGATCCACCGGGACAGGGTCCACCGGGGAGCTGTTTTTT. The whole variable domain, remainder taken from reference TRBV11-3 and TRBJ2-2, is EAGVVQSPRYKIIEKKQPVAFWCNPISGHNTLYWYLQNLGQGPELLIRYENEEAVDDSQLPKDRFSAERLKGVDSTLKIQPAELGDSAVYLCASRSTGTGSTGELFFGEGSRLTVL.

This chain links TRBV19 with TRBJ1-5; D is ambiguous. From germline, CDR1 is LNHDA and CDR2 SQIVND (reference sequence). Trimming took 3 bases from V and 7 from J, leaving 16 bases between them. The CDR3 contains 15 residues. CDR3 DNA sequence: TGTGCCAGTAGTATGTCCCGGGGAAGGTGGCAGCCCCAGCATTTT. Protein: CASSMSRGRWQPQHF.

The chain joins TRBV28 to TRBJ2-7; D gene uncertain. The CDR3 consists of 13 residues. Germline V gene lookup returns CDR1 MDHEN and CDR2 SYDVKM. The germline V and J ends were trimmed by 3 bases and 4 bases, with 10 bases remaining between them. The CDR3 coding sequence is TGTGCCAGCAGTTTGGGTAATATGTACGAGCAGTACTTC. Translation: CASSLGNMYEQYF.

For this clone: Other DNA variants within this sample encode the same CDR3. This chain joins TRBV7-9 and TRBJ2-3; D remains ambiguous. The germline CDR1 and CDR2 sequences are SEHNR and FQNEAQ (reference sequence). The CDR3 extends over 12 amino acids. Trimming pared 0 bases from V and 3 bases from J, leaving 1 base between. The CDR3 sequence: CASSLATDTQYF. CDR3 in DNA: TGTGCCAGCAGCTTAGCAACAGATACGCAGTATTTT. Together with reference TRBV7-9 and TRBJ2-3, the CDR3 gives the full variable domain: DTGVSQNPRHKITKRGQNVTFRCDPISEHNRLYWYRQTLGQGPEFLTYFQNEAQLEKSRLLSDRFSAERPKGSFSTLEIQRTEQGDSAMYLCASSLATDTQYFGPGTRLTVL.

The J gene is TRBJ1-1, the V gene TRBV2; D gene uncertain. In germline, CDR1 is SNHLY, CDR2 FYNNEI. This CDR3 has 14 residues. Trimming left V 3 bases short and J 2 bases short, with 10 bases between. CDR3 sequence reads: CASSDSVRNTEAFF. The CDR3 DNA reads TGTGCCAGCAGTGATTCGGTCAGAAACACTGAAGCTTTCTTT. The variable domain in full, completed from reference TRBV2 and TRBJ1-1, reads EPEVTQTPSHQVTQMGQEVILRCVPISNHLYFYWYRQILGQKVEFLVSFYNNEISEKSEIFDDQFSVERPDGSNFTLKIRSTKLEDSAMYFCASSDSVRNTEAFFGQGTRLTVV.

V gene TRBV6-6 combines with J gene TRBJ2-2; weak D call: TRBD1 (6 bases). V shed 4 bases and J shed 4 bases, with 13 bases lying between them. Per germline, CDR1 MNHNY and CDR2 SVGAGI (reference sequence). The CDR3 spans 15 residues. In DNA, the CDR3 is TGTGCCAGCAGTTCCTCCGGGACACGCACCGGGGAGCTGTTTTTT. Its protein product is CASSSSGTRTGELFF.